The 25 T cell receptor beta chains below all came from one sample that was sequenced in a study of T cell responses to AZD1222 COVID-19 vaccine. The table came from immunoSEQ multiplex PCR; TCRdb's copy has only in-frame clones and leaves some out. The sample shows approximately 200,000 clones, over 70% of them seen only once. Sequencing was performed on peripheral blood, taken on day 0 of MenACWY control vaccination. The receptors were sampled from an adult in good health.

V is TRBV7-9 and J is TRBJ1-4, with 10 bases fitting TRBD1. Germline lookup yields CDR1 SEHNR and CDR2 FQNEAQ (reference sequence). The CDR3 totals 14 residues. Trimming took 6 bases from V and 8 from J; bases not matched to a gene: 6. CDR3 nucleotide sequence: TGTGCCAGCAGGGCCGGGACAGGGGCCGAAAAACTGTTTTTT. It yields the protein CASRAGTGAEKLFF.

This clone was detected a few times. The chain carries TRBV27 and TRBJ1-2, with D perhaps TRBD1 (6 bases). The germline V gene has CDR1 MNHEY and CDR2 SMNVEV (reference sequence). Between the trimmed V and J ends, which lost 7 bases and 0 bases, there was a span of 24 bases. This CDR3 contains 18 residues. CDR3 nucleotide sequence: TGTGCCAGCACCCTACAGGGTGGAAGGATCGGCGCTAACTATGGCTACACCTTC. Amino acid sequence: CASTLQGGRIGANYGYTF.

The V call is TRBV10-3, the J call TRBJ2-1; D remains ambiguous. Germline-derived CDR1 and CDR2 are ENHRY and SYGVKD. This CDR3 has 11 amino acids. Between the trimmed V and J ends, which lost 4 bases and 5 bases, there was a span of 3 bases. As DNA, the CDR3 is TGTGCCATCAGTGGCCACAATGAGCAGTTCTTC. Its protein is CAISGHNEQFF.

This chain joins TRBV7-6 and TRBJ2-3; D possibly corresponds to TRBD2 (6 bases). The germline V gene has CDR1 SGHVS and CDR2 FNYEAQ. The V end lost 0 bases, the J end lost 4 bases, and 14 bases lay between the germline ends. The CDR3 consists of 16 residues. The CDR3, as DNA: TGTGCCAGCAGCTTAGCGGAGGGCATGATGGCAGATACGCAGTATTTT. The encoded protein is CASSLAEGMMADTQYF.

The chain uses TRBV7-6 and TRBJ2-5; D unresolved. Trimming took 5 bases from V and 1 from J, leaving 2 bases between them. There are 11 residues in the CDR3. The germline gives CDR1 SGHVS, CDR2 FNYEAQ. The CDR3 reads CASSPQETQYF. In nucleotides, the CDR3 is TGTGCCAGCAGCCCCCAAGAGACCCAGTACTTC.

This rearrangement joins TRBV25-1 to TRBJ2-7, with 14 nucleotides matching TRBD2. The CDR3 loop spans 16 amino acids. Germline V gene sequence: CDR1 MGHDK, CDR2 SYGVNS. The V and J ends lost 3 bases and 5 bases, in that order; junction bases with no gene match: 6. The CDR3 coding sequence is TGTGCCAGCAGTGAGACCGGGACTAGCGGGAGCCACGAGCAGTACTTC. It specifies CASSETGTSGSHEQYF.

The V gene is TRBV27, the J gene TRBJ1-6; D unresolved. V gave up 2 bases and J gave up 7 bases, with 12 bases separating them. The length of the CDR3 is 15 residues. Germline values: CDR1 MNHEY, CDR2 SMNVEV (reference sequence). The CDR3 region has the DNA TGTGCCAGCAGTTTAGAGCAGGCCGGAAATTCACCCCTCCACTTT. Protein: CASSLEQAGNSPLHF.

The J gene is TRBJ2-3, the V gene TRBV18, with D possibly matching TRBD2 (5 bases). V was shortened by 3 bases and J by 0 bases, with 10 bases between the two germline ends. The CDR3 loop spans 15 amino acids. The V gene's germline CDR1 is KGHSH and CDR2 LQKENI. The CDR3 sequence: CASSPTTASTDTQYF. The CDR3 coding sequence is TGTGCCAGCTCACCGACTACCGCTAGCACAGATACGCAGTATTTT.

This sequence joins TRBV11-2 and TRBJ2-3; no clear D. This CDR3 contains 13 residues. Germline CDR1 reads SGHAT; CDR2 reads FQNNGV. The V gene lost 4 bases and the J gene lost 8 bases, with 13 bases spanning the gap. DNA of the CDR3: TGTGCCAGCAGCTACCCCTCTCGGACTACGCAGTATTTT. It encodes CASSYPSRTTQYF.

The chain couples TRBV7-9 to TRBJ2-5; D not resolved. V lost 1 base, J lost 3 bases, and 3 bases lay in between. The CDR3 consists of 12 residues. Germline CDR1 and CDR2: SEHNR and FQNEAQ (reference sequence). DNA for the CDR3: TGTGCCAGCAGCTTAGTTGAAGAGACCCAGTACTTC. Translation gives CASSLVEETQYF.

This chain links TRBV4-3 with TRBJ1-1; D possibly corresponds to TRBD1 (6 bases). From germline, CDR1 is LGHNA and CDR2 YSLEER. Trimming pared 2 bases from V and 11 bases from J, leaving 15 bases between. This CDR3 contains 13 residues. The CDR3 spells CASSQNTGFRAFF. The CDR3 region has the DNA TGCGCCAGCAGCCAAAATACAGGGTTTCGGGCTTTCTTT.

V is TRBV27 and J is TRBJ1-6; D is unresolved. The CDR3 consists of 15 residues. From germline, CDR1 is MNHEY and CDR2 SMNVEV (reference sequence). The germline V and J ends were trimmed by 0 bases and 6 bases, with 9 bases remaining between them. In nucleotides, the CDR3 is TGTGCCAGCAGTTTATCGCTGACACCTAATTCACCCCTCCACTTT. Its protein product is CASSLSLTPNSPLHF.

The V gene is TRBV24-1, the J gene TRBJ2-3; unclear D gene. The CDR3 spans 12 residues. Trimming pared 4 bases from V and 5 bases from J, leaving 6 bases between. The V gene's germline CDR1 is KGHDR and CDR2 SFDVKD. This CDR3 is CATSERGDTQYF. CDR3 nucleotides: TGTGCCACCAGTGAGAGAGGAGATACGCAGTATTTT.

The chain recombines TRBV6-6 with TRBJ2-3; D is unresolved. The V end was cut by 2 bases, the J end by 6 bases, with 15 bases between. In germline, CDR1 is MNHNY, CDR2 SVGAGI (reference sequence). The CDR3 has 15 residues. CDR3 in DNA: TGTGCCAGCAGTTACAACCACCTTTTTGAGGATACGCAGTATTTT. It is translated as CASSYNHLFEDTQYF.

The chain carries TRBV12-3 or TRBV12-4 and TRBJ1-1; D not certain. Between the trimmed V and J ends, which lost 6 bases and 6 bases, there was a span of 8 bases. The CDR3 has 11 residues. CDR3 loop: CASSPLSEAFF. The CDR3 nucleotides are TGTGCCAGCAGCCCATTGTCTGAAGCTTTCTTT.

The V gene is TRBV2, the J gene TRBJ2-7, with 9 bases identical to TRBD1. Trimming took 1 base from V and 2 from J; bases not matched to a gene: 9. Germline CDR1 and CDR2: SNHLY and FYNNEI. This CDR3 comprises 17 residues. The CDR3 bases are TGTGCCAGCAGTGAAGGGACTTTCGGGACAGGGACCTACGAGCAGTACTTC. As protein: CASSEGTFGTGTYEQYF.

The chain combines TRBV15 with TRBJ1-5; TRBD1 is a possible D gene (5 bases). This CDR3 contains 14 residues. V was shortened by 5 bases and J by 1 base, with 9 bases between the two germline ends. Germline CDR1 and CDR2: LNHNV and YYDKDF (reference sequence). This CDR3 is CATSPDTSNQPQHF. The CDR3 bases are TGTGCCACCAGCCCGGACACCAGCAATCAGCCCCAGCATTTT.

A remark on this clone: In the same sample, other DNA sequences code for this CDR3. This chain uses TRBV28 with TRBJ2-1; D may be TRBD1 (6 bases). V gave up 2 bases and J gave up 4 bases, with 6 bases separating them. This CDR3 contains 13 residues. Germline values: CDR1 MDHEN, CDR2 SYDVKM. The CDR3 DNA sequence: TGTGCCAGCAGTTTAACAGGGTACAATGAGCAGTTCTTC. Protein sequence: CASSLTGYNEQFF.

V and J are TRBV15 and TRBJ1-3, with no clear D. V lost 5 bases and J 4 bases, leaving 9 bases between the germline ends. The CDR3 length is 13 residues. The germline V gene encodes CDR1 LNHNV and CDR2 YYDKDF (reference sequence). The CDR3 loop is CATSQVGGNTIYF. The CDR3 bases are TGTGCCACCAGCCAAGTAGGGGGAAACACCATATATTTT.

The CDR3 bases are TGTGCCAGCAGTTTCGCCAGGAACACTGAAGCTTTCTTT. Protein: CASSFARNTEAFF. The rearrangement links TRBV28 to TRBJ1-1, with D hard to call. The CDR3 is 13 amino acids. Trimming pared 3 bases from V and 1 base from J, leaving 6 bases between. CDR1 and CDR2 (germline): MDHEN, SYDVKM.

This chain connects TRBV6-5 to TRBJ1-2; TRBD1 aligns across 7 bases. With 4 bases clipped from V and 4 bases from J, the junction kept 6 bases outside the gene matches. This CDR3 has 14 residues. Germline V lookup: CDR1 MNHEY, CDR2 SVGAGI. The CDR3 coding sequence is TGTGCCAGCAGTTCACAGGGACAGCTCTATGGCTACACCTTC. It yields the protein CASSSQGQLYGYTF.

The chain couples TRBV3-1 (or the pseudogene TRBV3-2) to TRBJ1-4, with D hard to call. The CDR3 is 15 amino acids. V lost 0 bases, J lost 0 bases, and 5 bases lay in between. Germline V gives CDR1 LGHDT, CDR2 YNNKEL (reference sequence). CDR3 nucleotides: TGTGCCAGCAGCCAAGATCGGACAACTAATGAAAAACTGTTTTTT. It encodes CASSQDRTTNEKLFF.

V usage is TRBV19 and J usage is TRBJ1-5; 8 bases map to TRBD1. The V segment lost 3 bases and the J segment 7 bases; nucleotides outside the gene matches: 8. The germline CDR1 and CDR2 sequences are LNHDA and SQIVND (reference sequence). This CDR3 spans 15 amino acids. DNA of the CDR3: TGTGCCAGTAGTATGGGGTCAGGGGGCCACCAGCCCCAGCATTTT. It encodes CASSMGSGGHQPQHF.

A word on this clone: This sample also contains other DNA sequences that code for the same CDR3. The chain combines TRBV6-5 with TRBJ2-1; 8 positions match TRBD2. Trimming at V came to 2 bases and at J to 1 base, leaving 1 base not matched to a gene. Germline loops: CDR1 MNHEY, CDR2 SVGAGI. The length of the CDR3 is 15 residues. In DNA, the CDR3 is TGTGCCAGCAGTTACCAGCGGGGGTCCTACAATGAGCAGTTCTTC. This gives the protein CASSYQRGSYNEQFF.

CDR3 in DNA: TGTGCCAGCAGTTACTCGGGACTTGGGGGTGGCTACACCTTC. Translation gives CASSYSGLGGGYTF. The J gene is TRBJ1-2, the V gene TRBV6-5; a possible D gene is TRBD1 (5 bases). Germline-derived CDR1 and CDR2 are MNHEY and SVGAGI. The CDR3 length is 14 residues. The V gene lost 0 bases and the J gene lost 7 bases, with 12 bases spanning the gap.